One sample yielded the 27 T cell receptor beta chains listed below, sequenced in a study of blood T cell repertoires in COVID-19 (dated by TCRdb to between 2020 and 2021). The method behind the library was the immunoSEQ multiplex PCR assay. The source is immuneACCESS, and TCRdb retained only in-frame sequences with V and J called. Part of the clones is not carried over; for the studies checked, unresolved V genes explain less than half of this, and the remainder is unexplained. Counted in this sample were 9,000 to 13,000 clones; 90% of them appeared once. The top ten clonotypes cover 10% of the sample. Sequenced input: peripheral blood. The receptors were gathered from a human donor in a cohort sampled during active COVID-19.

The genes are TRBV5-4 and TRBJ2-7; 8 positions agree with TRBD1. Germline loops: CDR1 SGHNT, CDR2 YYREEE (reference sequence). V was clipped by 4 bases and J by 5 bases; unmatched bases: 5. This CDR3 is 13 amino acids long. The CDR3 spells CASSRQGMNEQYF. The CDR3 DNA follows: TGTGCCAGCAGCCGACAGGGGATGAACGAGCAGTACTTC.

The chain carries TRBV29-1 and TRBJ2-5; TRBD2 might be the D (5 bases). V gave up 6 bases and J gave up 5 bases, with 16 bases separating them. Germline CDR1 reads SQVTM; CDR2 reads ANQGSEA. This CDR3 has 13 amino acids. The CDR3 loop reads CSVEFGVGETQYF. CDR3 sequence (DNA): TGCAGCGTCGAGTTCGGGGTCGGGGAGACCCAGTACTTC.

The chain has TRBV5-4 and TRBJ2-7; the match to TRBD1 covers 9 bases. The CDR3 consists of 14 residues. The V gene's germline CDR1 is SGHNT and CDR2 YYREEE (reference sequence). J lost 6 bases, V lost 3 bases, and 7 bases had no gene match. The CDR3 reads CASSYGQGRREQYF. The CDR3, as DNA: TGTGCCAGCAGCTACGGACAGGGGAGACGCGAGCAGTACTTC.

V gene TRBV19 combines with J gene TRBJ2-4; D remains unclear. This CDR3 contains 14 residues. Trimming cost V 8 bases and J 0 bases, with 11 bases left between them. CDR1 and CDR2 (germline): LNHDA, SQIVND (reference sequence). The CDR3 here is CASDTVGAKNIQYF. The CDR3 DNA is TGTGCCAGTGACACCGTCGGAGCCAAAAACATTCAGTACTTC.

CDR3 bases: TGTGCCAGCAGCCCTGGGGCCAGGGGCTATGGCTACACCTTC. Translating it yields CASSPGARGYGYTF. The rearrangement joins TRBV13 to TRBJ1-2; TRBD1 might be the D (6 bases). Trimming cost V 5 bases and J 4 bases, with 14 bases left between them. There are 14 residues in the CDR3. CDR1 is PRHDT, CDR2 FYEKMQ, per germline (reference sequence).

The J gene is TRBJ2-3, the V gene TRBV11-2; D gene uncertain. This CDR3 is 15 amino acids long. V was cut by 0 bases and J by 2 bases, with 9 bases left in between. CDR1 SGHAT and CDR2 FQNNGV come from the germline V gene. The CDR3 bases are TGTGCCAGCAGCTTAGATCTTCCTAACACAGATACGCAGTATTTT. It encodes CASSLDLPNTDTQYF.

The chain recombines TRBV7-6 with TRBJ1-4; TRBD1 matches 8 bases. V lost 6 bases to trimming and J lost 0 bases; unmatched junction nucleotides: 12. The V gene's germline CDR1 is SGHVS and CDR2 FNYEAQ. This CDR3 has 18 amino acids. The CDR3 here is CASRLGPTGATTNEKLFF. The CDR3 coding sequence is TGTGCCAGCAGGTTGGGACCGACAGGGGCCACAACTAATGAAAAACTGTTTTTT.

V is TRBV4-2 and J is TRBJ2-5, with TRBD2 as a possible D gene (6 bases). The V end was cut by 0 bases, the J end by 2 bases, with 10 bases between. The CDR3 is 15 residues long. Germline V CDR1 and CDR2: LGHNA, YNFKEQ. The chain's CDR3 is CASSQEAGKQETQYF. In DNA, the CDR3 is TGTGCCAGCAGCCAAGAGGCGGGGAAACAAGAGACCCAGTACTTC.

The chain uses TRBV6-1 and TRBJ1-6; D is unresolved. The CDR3 covers 15 residues. Germline CDR1 MNHNS, CDR2 SASEGT. The V end was cut by 2 bases, the J end by 9 bases, with 14 bases between. CDR3: CASSEIWGEGSPLHF. The CDR3 nucleotides are TGTGCCAGCAGTGAAATTTGGGGAGAGGGTTCACCCCTCCACTTT.

CDR3 bases: TGTGCCAGCAGGCTAGCGGGTACAGATACGCAGTATTTT. This translates into CASRLAGTDTQYF. The V gene is TRBV6-5, the J gene TRBJ2-3; 8 bases fit TRBD2. The CDR3 is made up of 13 amino acids. CDR1 is MNHEY and CDR2 is SVGAGI in the germline V gene. The V segment lost 6 bases and the J segment 3 bases; nucleotides outside the gene matches: 2.

V gene TRBV7-6 combines with J gene TRBJ2-7; 11 nucleotides match TRBD1. Per germline, CDR1 SGHVS and CDR2 FNYEAQ. J lost 1 base, V lost 4 bases, and 9 bases had no gene match. This CDR3 has 17 amino acids. CDR3 coding DNA: TGTGCCAGCAGCTCTATAGTCCGGGACAGGGGGTCCTACGAGCAGTACTTC. Amino acid sequence: CASSSIVRDRGSYEQYF.

The V and J genes are TRBV19 and TRBJ2-3, with 9 bases matching TRBD1. With 4 bases clipped from V and 1 base from J, the junction kept 9 bases outside the gene matches. CDR1 LNHDA and CDR2 SQIVND come from the germline V gene (reference sequence). This CDR3 comprises 17 residues. The CDR3 DNA sequence: TGTGCCAGTAGTACCCGGGGGAGGACAGGGGGCACAGATACGCAGTATTTT. Amino acid sequence: CASSTRGRTGGTDTQYF.

V usage is TRBV7-9 and J usage is TRBJ2-1; 13 bases line up with TRBD2. V shed 4 bases, J shed 4 bases, and the junction held 10 bases outside the gene matches. The CDR3 sequence is 18 residues long. Germline values: CDR1 SEHNR, CDR2 FQNEAQ (reference sequence). The CDR3 spells CASSSAYGLAGVYNEQFF. In DNA form, the CDR3 reads TGTGCCAGCAGCTCAGCGTACGGACTAGCGGGGGTATACAATGAGCAGTTCTTC.

The chain links TRBV11-2 to TRBJ2-7; the match to TRBD2 covers 8 bases. The ends lost 5 bases at V and 6 bases at J; junction bases unmatched: 9. Germline assignment: CDR1 SGHAT and CDR2 FQNNGV. The CDR3 sequence is 14 residues long. CDR3 protein: CASSPGGEAVEQYF. Here the CDR3 DNA reads TGTGCCAGCAGCCCCGGGGGGGAAGCTGTCGAGCAGTACTTC.

The rearrangement joins TRBV6-2 or TRBV6-3 to TRBJ2-7; 14 bases are shared with TRBD2. CDR1 and CDR2 from the germline V gene are MNHEY and SVGEGT. Trimming cost V 2 bases and J 8 bases; bases outside gene matches: 5. The CDR3 covers 15 residues. The CDR3, as DNA: TGTGCCAGCAGTTACACGACTAGCGGGGGGGGACAGCAGTACTTC. Protein product: CASSYTTSGGGQQYF.

The chain is built from TRBV7-6 and TRBJ2-2, with a possible D match to TRBD2 (5 bases). This CDR3 has 18 residues. Trimming shortened V by 3 bases and J by 4 bases, and 21 bases separated the two germline ends. CDR1 is SGHVS and CDR2 is FNYEAQ in the germline V gene. DNA of the CDR3: TGTGCCAGCAGCTTCCTAGCCGCTAAGACAATTCCCACCGGGGAGCTGTTTTTT. It specifies CASSFLAAKTIPTGELFF.

Only a few counts were recorded for this clone. The chain has TRBV7-8 and TRBJ1-6; D possibly corresponds to TRBD1 (5 bases). Per germline, CDR1 SGHVS and CDR2 FQNEAQ. The CDR3 length is 17 residues. Between the trimmed V and J ends, which lost 0 bases and 2 bases, there was a span of 11 bases. The CDR3 here is CASSLAGAMTYNSPLHF. The CDR3 region has the DNA TGTGCCAGCAGCTTAGCTGGGGCCATGACCTATAATTCACCCCTCCACTTT.

The chain links TRBV5-3 to TRBJ1-1, with TRBD1 matching over 10 bases. TRBV5-3 is given ORF status, its function remaining uncertain. Trimming at V came to 4 bases and at J to 7 bases, leaving 10 bases not matched to a gene. The CDR3 consists of 15 residues. CDR3 protein: CARSPNGTGVGEAFF. The CDR3 coding sequence is TGTGCCAGAAGCCCGAACGGGACAGGGGTCGGTGAAGCTTTCTTT.

This chain uses TRBV19 with TRBJ1-2; the match to TRBD1 covers 8 bases. The germline V gene encodes CDR1 LNHDA and CDR2 SQIVND (reference sequence). The junction had 18 bases not matched to a gene; V was cut back by 6 bases and J by 3 bases. The CDR3 is 18 amino acids. CDR3 sequence: CASRWRGTGTLGDYGYTF. Here the CDR3 DNA reads TGTGCCAGTAGGTGGAGGGGGACAGGCACCCTCGGGGACTATGGCTACACCTTC.

The genes are TRBV25-1 and TRBJ1-2; 7 nucleotides agree with TRBD1. The germline gives CDR1 MGHDK, CDR2 SYGVNS. The CDR3 has 14 amino acids. The V gene end was trimmed by 1 base and the J gene end by 3 bases; junction bases not matched to a gene: 2. CDR3 nucleotides: TGTGCCAGCAGTGAATCGGACAGGCACTATGGCTACACCTTC. Translation gives CASSESDRHYGYTF.

This chain uses TRBV7-2 with TRBJ1-5; 7 bases are shared with TRBD1. V was pared by 2 bases and J by 6 bases, with 10 bases of the junction left unmatched. This CDR3 has 16 residues. Germline values: CDR1 SGHTA, CDR2 FQGNSA. CDR3 coding DNA: TGTGCCAGCAGCTTAAATGCGAGAGGGGGCGGTCAGCCCCAGCATTTT. Residues: CASSLNARGGGQPQHF.

This chain links TRBV7-9 with TRBJ1-2; D perhaps matches TRBD1 (5 bases). Germline values: CDR1 SEHNR, CDR2 FQNEAQ (reference sequence). The CDR3 consists of 14 residues. With 5 bases removed from V and 4 bases from J, the gap between germline ends came to 14 bases. CDR3 bases: TGTGCCAGCAGCGGGGCTCAGGGCCGCTATGGCTACACCTTC. This codes for CASSGAQGRYGYTF.

The rearrangement uses TRBV30 and TRBJ2-1, with D maybe TRBD2 (6 bases). The CDR3 has 13 residues. Looked up from germline, CDR1 is GTSNPN and CDR2 is SVGIG (reference sequence). Trimming cost V 5 bases and J 7 bases, with 15 bases left between them. The CDR3 loop reads CAWGGGTPNEQFF. DNA of the CDR3: TGTGCCTGGGGCGGAGGGACTCCAAATGAGCAGTTCTTC.

The CDR3 loop is CASSPAPSSSGNTIYF. The CDR3 bases are TGTGCCAGCAGCCCGGCGCCATCTAGCTCTGGAAACACCATATATTTT. The rearrangement joins TRBV7-8 to TRBJ1-3; D is undetermined. Germline V CDR1 and CDR2: SGHVS, FQNEAQ. V gave up 5 bases and J gave up 0 bases, with 14 bases separating them. The CDR3 is made up of 16 amino acids.

J is TRBJ1-1 and V is TRBV6-5; 7 bases match TRBD1. Germline assignment: CDR1 MNHEY and CDR2 SVGAGI. CDR3 length equals 13 residues. V lost 6 bases, J lost 1 base, and 2 bases stayed unmatched. The CDR3 loop reads CASRQGPNTEAFF. The CDR3 bases are TGTGCCAGCAGACAGGGGCCGAACACTGAAGCTTTCTTT.

V gene TRBV19 combines with J gene TRBJ1-5, with D perhaps matching TRBD1 (6 bases). The V end was cut by 7 bases, the J end by 4 bases, with 8 bases between. The CDR3 has 12 residues. Germline V gene lookup returns CDR1 LNHDA and CDR2 SQIVND (reference sequence). CDR3: CASITGNQPQHF. For the CDR3, the DNA is TGTGCCAGTATTACAGGGAATCAGCCCCAGCATTTT.

Of note for this clone: This sample includes further DNA sequences coding for the same CDR3. The CDR3 is CASSLGQGSNQPQHF. DNA for the CDR3: TGTGCCAGCAGCTTAGGGCAGGGTAGCAATCAGCCCCAGCATTTT. The chain uses TRBV7-9 and TRBJ1-5, with D tentatively TRBD1 (5 bases). CDR1 and CDR2 from the germline V gene are SEHNR and FQNEAQ (reference sequence). The length of the CDR3 is 15 residues. Trimming cost V 1 base and J 0 bases, with 7 bases left between them.